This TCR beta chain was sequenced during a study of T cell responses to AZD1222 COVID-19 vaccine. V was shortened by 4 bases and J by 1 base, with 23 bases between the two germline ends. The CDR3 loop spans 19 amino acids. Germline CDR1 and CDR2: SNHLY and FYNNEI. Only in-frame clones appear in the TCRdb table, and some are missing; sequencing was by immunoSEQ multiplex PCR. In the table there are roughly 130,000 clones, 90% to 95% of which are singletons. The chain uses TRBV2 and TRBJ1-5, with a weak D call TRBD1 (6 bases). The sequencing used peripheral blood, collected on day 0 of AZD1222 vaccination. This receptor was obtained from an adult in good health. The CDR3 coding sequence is TGTGCCAGCAGTGCGGGGTTCTGGGGCGGGGGCTTGAGCAATCAGCCCCAGCATTTT. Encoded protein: CASSAGFWGGGLSNQPQHF.